The rows below give T cell receptor beta chains drawn from one sample of a study of regulatory T cells in long-lasting Graves disease. One entry per CDR3 protein results from TCRdb running MiXCR on the multiplex PCR reads. Counted here are some 450,000 distinct CDR3 sequences, less than 20% occurring once; the ten biggest clones make up roughly 10%. The data also belong to a second study, concerning T cells in Graves' hyperthyroidism and ophthalmopathy.

The material was peripheral blood mononuclear cells (PBMCs), obtained at new diagnosis, from a patient treated with antithyroid drugs. The receptors originated from a woman younger than 45 with Graves disease. The CDR3 runs from the conserved cysteine through the conserved F or W. Fields, in order: J gene, D gene, clone size, V gene, CDR3 protein, CDR3 DNA. D genes are given only for firm matches. Not every row has a clone size; where given, it reads once, few, many or a size class.

J gene: TRBJ2-4
D gene: NA
clone size: NA
V gene: TRBV28
CDR3 protein: CASRPGSNIQYF
CDR3 DNA: TGTGCCAGCAGGCCGGGTTCGAACATTCAGTACTTC

J gene: TRBJ2-5
D gene: NA
clone size: many
V gene: TRBV28
CDR3 protein: CASRKLDTQETQYF
CDR3 DNA: TGTGCCAGCCGAAAATTGGACACCCAAGAGACCCAGTACTTC

J gene: TRBJ2-2
D gene: NA
clone size: NA
V gene: TRBV9
CDR3 protein: CASSPGLKERELFF
CDR3 DNA: TGTGCCAGCAGCCCCGGACTCAAGGAACGGGAGCTGTTTTTT

J gene: TRBJ1-1
D gene: NA
clone size: many
V gene: TRBV10-2
CDR3 protein: CASGVAMGTEAFF
CDR3 DNA: TGCGCCAGCGGGGTGGCCATGGGGACTGAAGCTTTCTTT

J gene: TRBJ2-7
D gene: TRBD2
clone size: many
V gene: TRBV2
CDR3 protein: CASSPGLVSYEQYF
CDR3 DNA: TGTGCCAGCAGCCCGGGACTAGTCTCGTACGAGCAGTACTTC

J gene: TRBJ2-6
D gene: TRBD1
clone size: many
V gene: TRBV6-2/TRBV6-3
CDR3 protein: CASSATPGTGLSGANVLTF
CDR3 DNA: TGTGCCAGCAGTGCTACCCCCGGGACAGGGCTCTCTGGGGCCAACGTCCTGACTTTC

J gene: TRBJ1-2
D gene: TRBD1
clone size: many
V gene: TRBV3-1
CDR3 protein: CASSLGQGSYGYTF
CDR3 DNA: TGTGCCAGCAGCTTGGGACAGGGGAGCTATGGCTACACCTTC

J gene: TRBJ2-3
D gene: TRBD2
clone size: NA
V gene: TRBV20-1
CDR3 protein: CSARLTSGRAGNTDTQYF
CDR3 DNA: TGCAGTGCTAGACTAACTAGCGGGAGGGCAGGAAACACAGATACGCAGTATTTT

J gene: TRBJ2-1
D gene: NA
clone size: many
V gene: TRBV6-2/TRBV6-3
CDR3 protein: CASSDGAGGGGVLRSKQFF
CDR3 DNA: TGTGCCAGCAGCGACGGGGCAGGGGGGGGCGGGGTCCTCAGGAGTAAGCAGTTCTTC

J gene: TRBJ2-1
D gene: NA
clone size: NA
V gene: TRBV7-8
CDR3 protein: CASSLGRPSTYNEQFF
CDR3 DNA: TGTGCCAGCAGCTTAGGTCGCCCTAGCACCTACAATGAGCAGTTCTTC

J gene: TRBJ1-2
D gene: TRBD1
clone size: NA
V gene: TRBV6-1
CDR3 protein: CASSETFRDRGYGYTF
CDR3 DNA: TGTGCCAGCAGTGAAACCTTTAGGGACAGGGGGTATGGCTACACCTTC

J gene: TRBJ1-3
D gene: NA
clone size: many
V gene: TRBV12-3/TRBV12-4
CDR3 protein: CASSLDGGGSGNTIYF
CDR3 DNA: TGTGCCAGCAGTTTAGATGGTGGGGGCTCTGGAAACACCATATATTTT

J gene: TRBJ2-1
D gene: NA
clone size: NA
V gene: TRBV24-1
CDR3 protein: CATSESGRVWNNEQFF
CDR3 DNA: TGTGCCACCAGTGAGTCGGGCCGGGTGTGGAACAATGAGCAGTTCTTC

J gene: TRBJ2-2
D gene: TRBD2
clone size: few
V gene: TRBV7-3
CDR3 protein: CASSLIAGVNTGELFF
CDR3 DNA: TGTGCCAGCAGCTTAATAGCGGGAGTAAACACCGGGGAGCTGTTTTTT

J gene: TRBJ2-1
D gene: NA
clone size: many
V gene: TRBV28
CDR3 protein: CASSREPYNEQFF
CDR3 DNA: TGTGCCAGCAGCCGGGAGCCATACAATGAGCAGTTCTTC

J gene: TRBJ2-1
D gene: TRBD1
clone size: many
V gene: TRBV28
CDR3 protein: CASSAQGQGALINEQFF
CDR3 DNA: TGTGCCAGCAGTGCACAGGGACAGGGGGCTCTTATCAATGAGCAGTTCTTC

J gene: TRBJ2-1
D gene: TRBD2
clone size: many
V gene: TRBV9
CDR3 protein: CASSVGGTSGINEQFF
CDR3 DNA: TGTGCCAGCAGCGTAGGGGGGACTAGCGGGATCAATGAGCAGTTCTTC

J gene: TRBJ1-1
D gene: TRBD1
clone size: NA
V gene: TRBV12-3/TRBV12-4
CDR3 protein: CASSSGDRVTEAFF
CDR3 DNA: TGTGCCAGCAGTTCCGGAGACAGGGTCACTGAAGCTTTCTTT

J gene: TRBJ1-5
D gene: NA
clone size: many
V gene: TRBV28
CDR3 protein: CASRTSNQPQHF
CDR3 DNA: TGTGCCAGCAGAACGAGCAATCAGCCCCAGCATTTT

J gene: TRBJ2-7
D gene: NA
clone size: many
V gene: TRBV12-3/TRBV12-4
CDR3 protein: CASAGLPVYEQYF
CDR3 DNA: TGTGCCTCCGCCGGACTACCAGTCTACGAGCAGTACTTC

J gene: TRBJ2-5
D gene: TRBD2
clone size: many
V gene: TRBV2
CDR3 protein: CASSSYLAGGETQYF
CDR3 DNA: TGTGCCAGCAGCTCTTACCTAGCGGGCGGAGAGACCCAGTACTTC

J gene: TRBJ2-2
D gene: TRBD1
clone size: NA
V gene: TRBV7-8
CDR3 protein: CASSPGDRGPPGINTGELFF
CDR3 DNA: TGTGCCAGCAGCCCCGGGGACAGGGGACCTCCCGGGATAAACACCGGGGAGCTGTTTTTT

J gene: TRBJ2-7
D gene: NA
clone size: many
V gene: TRBV4-1
CDR3 protein: CASSQGQDSSYEQYF
CDR3 DNA: TGCGCCAGCAGCCAAGGGCAGGATAGCTCCTACGAGCAGTACTTC

J gene: TRBJ2-5
D gene: NA
clone size: NA
V gene: TRBV7-2
CDR3 protein: CASSLARRDPQYF
CDR3 DNA: TGTGCCAGCAGCTTAGCGCGCAGGGACCCCCAGTACTTC

J gene: TRBJ1-5
D gene: NA
clone size: many
V gene: TRBV2
CDR3 protein: CASRDRTGSNQPQHF
CDR3 DNA: TGTGCCAGCAGAGATAGGACGGGTAGCAATCAGCCCCAGCATTTT

J gene: TRBJ2-7
D gene: NA
clone size: few
V gene: TRBV7-2
CDR3 protein: CASSRGGAKPYEQYF
CDR3 DNA: TGTGCCAGCAGCCGGGGCGGGGCAAAACCCTACGAGCAGTACTTC

J gene: TRBJ2-7
D gene: NA
clone size: many
V gene: TRBV13
CDR3 protein: CASSDRDGGYEQYF
CDR3 DNA: TGTGCCAGCAGCGACCGGGACGGGGGATACGAGCAGTACTTC

J gene: TRBJ2-7
D gene: TRBD2
clone size: many
V gene: TRBV2
CDR3 protein: CASSAGTGGPYEQYF
CDR3 DNA: TGTGCCAGCAGTGCGGGCACGGGAGGTCCCTACGAGCAGTACTTC

J gene: TRBJ1-1
D gene: NA
clone size: many
V gene: TRBV28
CDR3 protein: CASSFRQLNTEAFF
CDR3 DNA: TGTGCCAGCAGTTTTAGACAGCTGAACACTGAAGCTTTCTTT

J gene: TRBJ1-4
D gene: NA
clone size: few
V gene: TRBV7-2
CDR3 protein: CASSRGGEKLFF
CDR3 DNA: TGTGCCAGCAGCCGGGGAGGTGAAAAACTGTTTTTT

J gene: TRBJ2-2
D gene: NA
clone size: few
V gene: TRBV7-2
CDR3 protein: CASSRGGANTRELFF
CDR3 DNA: TGTGCCAGCAGTAGGGGCGGCGCGAACACCAGGGAGCTGTTTTTT

J gene: TRBJ2-2
D gene: NA
clone size: once
V gene: TRBV7-6
CDR3 protein: CASSVQVRETGELFF
CDR3 DNA: TGTGCCAGCAGCGTCCAAGTACGGGAAACCGGGGAGCTGTTTTTT

J gene: TRBJ2-7
D gene: NA
clone size: NA
V gene: TRBV4-3
CDR3 protein: CASSQAITGVDEQYF
CDR3 DNA: TGCGCCAGCAGCCAAGCTATTACGGGGGTTGACGAGCAGTACTTC

J gene: TRBJ1-2
D gene: NA
clone size: many
V gene: TRBV5-1
CDR3 protein: CASSLVRVYGYTF
CDR3 DNA: TGCGCCAGCAGCTTGGTCAGGGTCTATGGCTACACCTTC

J gene: TRBJ2-7
D gene: NA
clone size: many
V gene: TRBV6-9
CDR3 protein: CASSYSRDLYEQYF
CDR3 DNA: TGTGCCAGCAGTTACTCCAGGGATCTCTACGAGCAGTACTTC

J gene: TRBJ1-1
D gene: TRBD1
clone size: many
V gene: TRBV27
CDR3 protein: CASSPGQGIAAFF
CDR3 DNA: TGTGCCAGCAGTCCAGGACAGGGGATAGCGGCTTTCTTT

J gene: TRBJ2-3
D gene: NA
clone size: NA
V gene: TRBV6-2/TRBV6-3
CDR3 protein: CASSYSAKQQYF
CDR3 DNA: TGTGCCAGCAGTTACTCAGCGAAGCAGCAGTATTTT

J gene: TRBJ1-1
D gene: TRBD1
clone size: NA
V gene: TRBV24-1
CDR3 protein: CATRQGPNTEAFF
CDR3 DNA: TGTGCCACCAGACAGGGGCCGAACACTGAAGCTTTCTTT

J gene: TRBJ2-2
D gene: NA
clone size: NA
V gene: TRBV6-1
CDR3 protein: CASSTYPGELFF
CDR3 DNA: TGTGCCAGCTCGACGTACCCCGGGGAGCTGTTTTTT

J gene: TRBJ1-6
D gene: NA
clone size: many
V gene: TRBV18
CDR3 protein: CASSPNRANSPLHF
CDR3 DNA: TGTGCCAGCTCACCAAACAGGGCGAATTCACCCCTCCACTTT

J gene: TRBJ2-7
D gene: NA
clone size: many
V gene: TRBV27
CDR3 protein: CASTASPSILYEQYF
CDR3 DNA: TGTGCCAGCACTGCCAGCCCTTCCATCCTATACGAGCAGTACTTC

J gene: TRBJ2-5
D gene: NA
clone size: many
V gene: TRBV7-2
CDR3 protein: CASSQRALFGTQYF
CDR3 DNA: TGTGCCAGCAGCCAAAGGGCCCTCTTTGGGACCCAGTACTTC

J gene: TRBJ2-1
D gene: NA
clone size: few
V gene: TRBV6-1
CDR3 protein: CASIQGTPGSYNEQFF
CDR3 DNA: TGTGCCAGCATTCAGGGGACCCCGGGTTCCTACAATGAGCAGTTCTTC

J gene: TRBJ2-2
D gene: TRBD1
clone size: many
V gene: TRBV20-1
CDR3 protein: CSARAPKGRGTGELFF
CDR3 DNA: TGCAGTGCTAGAGCCCCGAAGGGCAGGGGGACCGGGGAGCTGTTTTTT

J gene: TRBJ2-7
D gene: TRBD1
clone size: many
V gene: TRBV12-3/TRBV12-4
CDR3 protein: CASRKGANEQYF
CDR3 DNA: TGTGCCAGCAGGAAGGGGGCCAACGAGCAGTACTTC

J gene: TRBJ1-1
D gene: NA
clone size: few
V gene: TRBV27
CDR3 protein: CASTLDTLSSTEAFF
CDR3 DNA: TGTGCCAGCACCCTGGACACACTTAGTTCCACTGAAGCTTTCTTT

J gene: TRBJ2-3
D gene: TRBD2
clone size: NA
V gene: TRBV7-9
CDR3 protein: CASSWRTSGRAIGTHTQYF
CDR3 DNA: TGTGCCAGCAGCTGGAGGACTAGCGGGAGGGCTATCGGCACACATACGCAGTATTTT

J gene: TRBJ2-2
D gene: NA
clone size: few
V gene: TRBV12-3/TRBV12-4
CDR3 protein: CASRSVGELFF
CDR3 DNA: TGTGCCAGCCGGAGCGTCGGGGAGCTGTTTTTT

J gene: TRBJ1-5
D gene: NA
clone size: few
V gene: TRBV28
CDR3 protein: CASKSNNRPQHF
CDR3 DNA: TGTGCCAGCAAATCAAACAATCGGCCCCAGCATTTT